The source of this T cell receptor beta chain is a study of cytomegalovirus exposure and HLA in healthy donors. 60 Vbeta and 13 Jbeta primers were used in PCR. Sequenced by immunoSEQ multiplex PCR; TCRdb stores in-frame clones only, minus some. The sample contains under 130,000 clones, more than 60% of which appear only once. In the case of this clone: Its specificity is not known.

Study-wide points: Researchers reported in a later analysis that a missense DCLRE1C variant was tied to TCR beta V- and J-gene trimming.

V was trimmed by 7 bases and J by 0 bases, leaving 14 bases between them. Germline-derived CDR1 and CDR2 are LNHDA and SQIVND (reference sequence). The CDR3 has 15 amino acids. This sequence was found in a woman between 35 and 50 years old in good health and CMV-seropositive. The chain is built from TRBV19 and TRBJ2-3; D might be TRBD2 (7 bases). The sequenced sample was PBMCs. The CDR3 loop is CASISGGQSTDTQYF. CDR3 in DNA: TGTGCCAGTATCTCCGGGGGGCAGAGCACAGATACGCAGTATTTT.